Reported below is one T cell receptor (beta chain). What it binds is unknown. Investigators performed immunoSEQ version v3.0 at survey level. The table came from immunoSEQ multiplex PCR; TCRdb's copy has only in-frame clones and leaves some out. This table has approximately 39,000 clones, around 80% appearing once. These data originate in a study of long-term antiretroviral therapy in people with HIV. Study results and limitations: Repertoires looked antigen-experienced, with only a slight naive shift after ART.

The source is a man between 18 and 29 years old with HIV. The sample in question was unsorted PBMCs, obtained 1.5 years after starting antiretroviral therapy.

CDR3 residues: CARFTGTDSGNTIYF. DNA for the CDR3: TGTGCCAGATTTACAGGGACCGACTCTGGAAACACCATATATTTT. The rearrangement uses TRBV6-4 and TRBJ1-3; a possible D gene is TRBD1 (6 bases). This CDR3 has 15 amino acids. Between the trimmed V and J ends, which lost 9 bases and 0 bases, there was a span of 15 bases. In germline, CDR1 is MRHNA, CDR2 SNTAGT.